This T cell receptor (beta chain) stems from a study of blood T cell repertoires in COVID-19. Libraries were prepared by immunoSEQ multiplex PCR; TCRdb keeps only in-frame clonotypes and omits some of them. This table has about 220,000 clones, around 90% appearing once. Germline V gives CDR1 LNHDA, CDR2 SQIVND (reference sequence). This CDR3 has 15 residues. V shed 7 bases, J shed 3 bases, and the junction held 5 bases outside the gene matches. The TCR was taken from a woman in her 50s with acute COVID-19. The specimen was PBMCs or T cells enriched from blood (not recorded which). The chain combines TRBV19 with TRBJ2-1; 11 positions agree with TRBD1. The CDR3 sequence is CASTAGTGGYNEQFF. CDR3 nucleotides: TGTGCCAGTACCGCCGGGACAGGGGGCTACAATGAGCAGTTCTTC. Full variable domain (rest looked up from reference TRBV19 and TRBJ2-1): DGGITQSPKYLFRKEGQNVTLSCEQNLNHDAMYWYRQDPGQGLRLIYYSQIVNDFQKGDIAEGYSVSREKKESFPLTVTSAQKNPTAFYLCASTAGTGGYNEQFFGPGTRLTVL.